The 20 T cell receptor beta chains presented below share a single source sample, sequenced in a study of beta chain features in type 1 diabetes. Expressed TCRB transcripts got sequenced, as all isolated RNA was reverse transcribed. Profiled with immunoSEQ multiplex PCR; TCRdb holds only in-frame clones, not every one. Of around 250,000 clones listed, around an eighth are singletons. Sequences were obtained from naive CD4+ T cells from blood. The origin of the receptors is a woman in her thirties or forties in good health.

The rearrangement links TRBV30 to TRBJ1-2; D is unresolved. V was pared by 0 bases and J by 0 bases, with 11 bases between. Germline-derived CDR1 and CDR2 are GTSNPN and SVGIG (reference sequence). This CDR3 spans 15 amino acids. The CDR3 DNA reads TGTGCCTGGAGTGTCCGAACAGCCCCTAACTATGGCTACACCTTC. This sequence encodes CAWSVRTAPNYGYTF.

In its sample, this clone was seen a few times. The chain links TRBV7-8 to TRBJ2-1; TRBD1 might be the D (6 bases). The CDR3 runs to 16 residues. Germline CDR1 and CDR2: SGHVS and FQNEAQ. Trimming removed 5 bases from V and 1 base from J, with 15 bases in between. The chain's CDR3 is CASSGHRELSYNEQFF. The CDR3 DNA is TGTGCCAGCAGCGGCCACAGGGAACTTTCCTACAATGAGCAGTTCTTC.

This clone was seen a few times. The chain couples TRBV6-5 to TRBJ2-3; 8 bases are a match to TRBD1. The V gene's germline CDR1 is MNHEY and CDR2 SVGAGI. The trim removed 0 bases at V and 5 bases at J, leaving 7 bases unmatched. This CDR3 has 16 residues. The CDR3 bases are TGTGCCAGCAGTTACTCTCGGACAGGGCTTAGAGATACGCAGTATTTT. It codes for CASSYSRTGLRDTQYF.

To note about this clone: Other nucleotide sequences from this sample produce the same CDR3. Here the CDR3 DNA reads TGTGCCAGCAGCCGGGACAGGGGGGGCAATGAGCAGTTCTTC. Translation: CASSRDRGGNEQFF. This chain connects TRBV7-2 to TRBJ2-1; TRBD1 matches 11 bases. J gave up 6 bases and V 5 bases, and 3 bases lay outside the gene matches. CDR1 is SGHTA and CDR2 is FQGNSA in the germline V gene. The CDR3 length is 14 residues.

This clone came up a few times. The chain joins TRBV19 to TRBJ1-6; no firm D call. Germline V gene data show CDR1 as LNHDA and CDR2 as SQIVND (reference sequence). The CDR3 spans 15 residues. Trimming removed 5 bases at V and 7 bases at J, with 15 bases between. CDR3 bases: TGTGCCAGTAGTGCCGCGACCCTGGAGAATTCACCCCTCCACTTT. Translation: CASSAATLENSPLHF.

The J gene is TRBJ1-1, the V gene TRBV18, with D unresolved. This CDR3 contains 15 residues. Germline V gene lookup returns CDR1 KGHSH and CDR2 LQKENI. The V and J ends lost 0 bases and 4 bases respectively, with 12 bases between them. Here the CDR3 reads CASSPPSVRATEAFF. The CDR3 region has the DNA TGTGCCAGCTCACCACCGTCTGTGCGGGCCACTGAAGCTTTCTTT. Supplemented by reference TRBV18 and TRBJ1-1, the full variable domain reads NAGVMQNPRHLVRRRGQEARLRCSPMKGHSHVYWYRQLPEEGLKFMVYLQKENIIDESGMPKERFSAEFPKEGPSILRIQQVVRGDSAAYFCASSPPSVRATEAFFGQGTRLTVV.

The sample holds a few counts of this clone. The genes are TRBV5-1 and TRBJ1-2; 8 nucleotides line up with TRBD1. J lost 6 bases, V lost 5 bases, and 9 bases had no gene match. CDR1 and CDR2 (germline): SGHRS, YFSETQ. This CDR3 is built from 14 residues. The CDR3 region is CASSGQGALDGYTF. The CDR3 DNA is TGCGCCAGCAGTGGGCAGGGGGCGTTAGATGGCTACACCTTC.

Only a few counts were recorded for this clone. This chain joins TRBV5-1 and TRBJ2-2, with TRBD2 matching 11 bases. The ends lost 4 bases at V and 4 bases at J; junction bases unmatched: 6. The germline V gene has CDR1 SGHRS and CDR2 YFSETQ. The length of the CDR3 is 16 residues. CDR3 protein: CASSPTSGGTTGELFF. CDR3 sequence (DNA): TGCGCCAGCAGCCCCACTAGCGGGGGTACCACCGGGGAGCTGTTTTTT.

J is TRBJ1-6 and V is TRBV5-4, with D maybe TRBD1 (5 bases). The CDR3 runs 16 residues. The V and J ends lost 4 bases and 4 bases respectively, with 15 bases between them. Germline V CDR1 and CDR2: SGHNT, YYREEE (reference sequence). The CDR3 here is CASSPGGGVYNSPLHF. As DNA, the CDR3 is TGTGCCAGCAGCCCAGGTGGAGGGGTTTATAATTCACCCCTCCACTTT.

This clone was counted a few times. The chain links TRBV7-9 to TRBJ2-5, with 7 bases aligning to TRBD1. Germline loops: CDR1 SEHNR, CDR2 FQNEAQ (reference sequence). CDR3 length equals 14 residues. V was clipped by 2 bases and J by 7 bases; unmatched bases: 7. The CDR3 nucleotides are TGTGCCAGCAGCTTAACAGGGGTGGTGGCGACCCAGTACTTC. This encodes CASSLTGVVATQYF.

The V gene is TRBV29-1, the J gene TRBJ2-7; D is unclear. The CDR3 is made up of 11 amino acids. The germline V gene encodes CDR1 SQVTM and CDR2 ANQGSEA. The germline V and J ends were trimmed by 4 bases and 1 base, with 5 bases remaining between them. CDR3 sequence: CSVVGSYEQYF. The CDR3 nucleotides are TGCAGCGTTGTCGGTTCCTACGAGCAGTACTTC.

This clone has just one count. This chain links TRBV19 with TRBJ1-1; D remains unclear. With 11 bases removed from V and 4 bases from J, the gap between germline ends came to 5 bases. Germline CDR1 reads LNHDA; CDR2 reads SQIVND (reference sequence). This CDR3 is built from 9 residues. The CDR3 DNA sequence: TGTGCCCGGAGCACTGAAGCTTTCTTT. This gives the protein CARSTEAFF.

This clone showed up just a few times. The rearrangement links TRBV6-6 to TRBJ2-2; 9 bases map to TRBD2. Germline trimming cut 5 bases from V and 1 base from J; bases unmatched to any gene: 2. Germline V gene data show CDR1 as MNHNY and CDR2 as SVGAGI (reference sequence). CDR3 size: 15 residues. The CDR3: CASSQTSGNTGELFF. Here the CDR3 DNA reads TGTGCCAGCAGTCAGACTAGCGGGAACACCGGGGAGCTGTTTTTT.

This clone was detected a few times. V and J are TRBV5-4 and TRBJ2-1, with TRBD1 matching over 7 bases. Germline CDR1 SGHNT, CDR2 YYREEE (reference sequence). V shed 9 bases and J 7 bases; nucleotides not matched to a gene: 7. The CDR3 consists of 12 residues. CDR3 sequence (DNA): TGTGCCATGACAGGGTCCTGGAATGAGCAGTTCTTC. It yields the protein CAMTGSWNEQFF. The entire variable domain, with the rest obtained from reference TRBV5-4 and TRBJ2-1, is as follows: ETGVTQSPTHLIKTRGQQVTLRCSSQSGHNTVSWYQQALGQGPQFIFQYYREEENGRGNFPPRFSGLQFPNYSSELNVNALELDDSALYLCAMTGSWNEQFFGPGTRLTVL.

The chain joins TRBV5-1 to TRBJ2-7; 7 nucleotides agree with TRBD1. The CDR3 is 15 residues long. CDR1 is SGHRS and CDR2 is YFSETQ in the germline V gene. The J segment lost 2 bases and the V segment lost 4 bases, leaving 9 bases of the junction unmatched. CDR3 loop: CASSPGRDSPYEQYF. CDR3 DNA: TGCGCCAGCAGCCCCGGCCGGGACAGCCCCTACGAGCAGTACTTC.

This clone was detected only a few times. The CDR3 DNA follows: TGTGCCAGCAGCTTAGCAGGGGCAAGTGGCTACACCTTC. Encoded protein: CASSLAGASGYTF. This rearrangement joins TRBV7-2 to TRBJ1-2; a weak D match, TRBD1 (5 bases). CDR1 and CDR2 from the germline V gene are SGHTA and FQGNSA. The CDR3 runs 13 residues. The ends were cut back, 0 bases at V and 7 bases at J, with 9 bases in the middle.

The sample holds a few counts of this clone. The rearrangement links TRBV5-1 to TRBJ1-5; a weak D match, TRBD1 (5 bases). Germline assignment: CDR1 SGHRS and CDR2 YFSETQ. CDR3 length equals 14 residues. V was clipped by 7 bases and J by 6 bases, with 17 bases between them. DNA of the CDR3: TGCGCCAGCTCCCTCATTGGGGGGTCTCAGCCCCAGCATTTT. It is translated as CASSLIGGSQPQHF.

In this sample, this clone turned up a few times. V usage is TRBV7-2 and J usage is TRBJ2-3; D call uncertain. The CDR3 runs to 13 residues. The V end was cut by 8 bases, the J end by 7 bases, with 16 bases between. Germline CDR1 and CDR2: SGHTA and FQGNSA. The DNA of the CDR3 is TGTGCCAGCCAGACCAACCCCGACTATACGCAGTATTTT. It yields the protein CASQTNPDYTQYF.

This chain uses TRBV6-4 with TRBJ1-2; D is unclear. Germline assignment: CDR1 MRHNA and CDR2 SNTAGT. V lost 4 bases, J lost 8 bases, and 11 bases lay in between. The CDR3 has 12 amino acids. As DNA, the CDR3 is TGTGCCAGCAGTGTAGTCGGAGGCGGCTACACCTTC. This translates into CASSVVGGGYTF.

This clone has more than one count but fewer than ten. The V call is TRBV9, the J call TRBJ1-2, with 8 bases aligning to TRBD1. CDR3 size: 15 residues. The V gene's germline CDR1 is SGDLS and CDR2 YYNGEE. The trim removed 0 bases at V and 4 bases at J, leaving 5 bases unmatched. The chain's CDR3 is CASSVATGGSYGYTF. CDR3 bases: TGTGCCAGCAGCGTAGCTACAGGGGGTTCCTATGGCTACACCTTC.